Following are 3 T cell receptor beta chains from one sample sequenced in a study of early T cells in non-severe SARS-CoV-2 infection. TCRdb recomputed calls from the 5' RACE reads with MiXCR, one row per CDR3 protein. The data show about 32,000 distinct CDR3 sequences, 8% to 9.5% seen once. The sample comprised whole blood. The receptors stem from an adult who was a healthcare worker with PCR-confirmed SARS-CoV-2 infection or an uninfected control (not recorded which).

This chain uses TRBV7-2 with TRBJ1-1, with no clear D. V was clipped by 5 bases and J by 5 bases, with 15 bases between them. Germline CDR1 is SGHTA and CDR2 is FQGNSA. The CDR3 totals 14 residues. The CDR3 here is CASSLLGRETEAFF. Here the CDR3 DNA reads TGTGCCAGCAGCCTCCTCGGTAGGGAGACTGAAGCTTTCTTT.

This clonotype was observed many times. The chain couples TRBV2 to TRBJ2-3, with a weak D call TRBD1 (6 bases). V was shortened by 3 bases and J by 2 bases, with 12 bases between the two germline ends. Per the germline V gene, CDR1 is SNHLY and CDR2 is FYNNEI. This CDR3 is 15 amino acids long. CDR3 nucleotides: TGTGCCAGCAGTGATCCCGACAGGCCCACAGATACGCAGTATTTT. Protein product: CASSDPDRPTDTQYF. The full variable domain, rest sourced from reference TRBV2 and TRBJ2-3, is EPEVTQTPSHQVTQMGQEVILRCVPISNHLYFYWYRQILGQKVEFLVSFYNNEISEKSEIFDDQFSVERPDGSNFTLKIRSTKLEDSAMYFCASSDPDRPTDTQYFGPGTRLTVL.

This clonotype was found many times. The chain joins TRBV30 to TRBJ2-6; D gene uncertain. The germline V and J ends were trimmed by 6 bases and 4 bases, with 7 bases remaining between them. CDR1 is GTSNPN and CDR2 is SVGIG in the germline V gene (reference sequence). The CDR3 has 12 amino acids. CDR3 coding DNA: TGTGCCTGCGACACCGGGGCCAACGTCCTGACTTTC. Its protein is CACDTGANVLTF.